This is a list of T cell receptor beta chains from one sample in a study of blood T cells in healthy people across ages. TCRdb re-analysed the 5' RACE reads in MiXCR, keeping a single row per CDR3 protein. The sample lists 1.8 million or so distinct CDR3 sequences; roughly two fifths were seen once. The sequencing sample was made of blood. Receptors originate from a human donor in good health. Both conserved end residues are part of each CDR3. The D gene is left open where the match is weak. Expanded clones get a size class; other rows say once, few or many, or leave the size out.

d_call: .
j_call: TRBJ2-7
v_call: TRBV3-1
clone_size: few
cdr3_nt: TGTGCCAGCAGCCAGAGTCCTATTACCTCCTACGAGCAGTACTTC
cdr3_aa: CASSQSPITSYEQYF

d_call: TRBD1
j_call: TRBJ1-1
v_call: TRBV11-2
clone_size: few
cdr3_nt: TGTGCCAGCAGTTTATGGGCAGGGGGCCTGCTCACTGAAGCTTTCTTT
cdr3_aa: CASSLWAGGLLTEAFF

d_call: TRBD2
j_call: TRBJ2-3
v_call: TRBV5-1
clone_size: few
cdr3_nt: TGCGCCAGCAGCTCTTTGACTAGCGGTACAGATACGCAGTATTTT
cdr3_aa: CASSSLTSGTDTQYF

d_call: .
j_call: TRBJ2-7
v_call: TRBV29-1
clone_size: many
cdr3_nt: TGCAGCGTTCTCGAGACCTCCTACGAGCAGTACTTC
cdr3_aa: CSVLETSYEQYF

d_call: TRBD2
j_call: TRBJ2-1
v_call: TRBV11-3
clone_size: once
cdr3_nt: TGTGCCAGCACGCCCCATCAGCGGGGTAACGGTGGGCAGTTCTTC
cdr3_aa: CASTPHQRGNGGQFF

d_call: TRBD1
j_call: TRBJ2-7
v_call: TRBV27
clone_size: .
cdr3_nt: TGTGCCAGCAGGAAAAATCGACAGGGGGCTCCCTACGAGCAGTACTTC
cdr3_aa: CASRKNRQGAPYEQYF

d_call: TRBD2
j_call: TRBJ2-1
v_call: TRBV29-1
clone_size: few
cdr3_nt: TGCAGCGTTGAAATCGGGGGGGGCTACAATGAGCAGTTCTTC
cdr3_aa: CSVEIGGGYNEQFF

d_call: .
j_call: TRBJ2-1
v_call: TRBV29-1
clone_size: once
cdr3_nt: TGCAGCGTTTTCATCCCGGGGTTGGGACTGAATGAGCAGTTCTTC
cdr3_aa: CSVFIPGLGLNEQFF

d_call: .
j_call: TRBJ2-7
v_call: TRBV6-2/TRBV6-3
clone_size: .
cdr3_nt: TGTGCCAGCAGTATAGAGATTTGGGAAACCTACGAGCAGTACTTC
cdr3_aa: CASSIEIWETYEQYF

d_call: .
j_call: TRBJ1-2
v_call: TRBV5-1
clone_size: many
cdr3_nt: TGCGCCAGCAGCTTTACTTCGACAGGTTCCAACTATGGCTACACCTTC
cdr3_aa: CASSFTSTGSNYGYTF

d_call: .
j_call: TRBJ2-6
v_call: TRBV15
clone_size: .
cdr3_nt: TGTGCCACCAGCAGAGATTGGTCTGGGGCCAACGTCCTGACTTTC
cdr3_aa: CATSRDWSGANVLTF

d_call: .
j_call: TRBJ1-6
v_call: TRBV29-1
clone_size: .
cdr3_nt: TGCAGCGTTGGTGCGAGCTCCTATAATTCACCCCTCCACTTT
cdr3_aa: CSVGASSYNSPLHF

d_call: .
j_call: TRBJ2-6
v_call: TRBV29-1
clone_size: .
cdr3_nt: TGCAGCGTTAAATCCACTGGGGCCAACGTCCTGACTTTC
cdr3_aa: CSVKSTGANVLTF

d_call: .
j_call: TRBJ2-5
v_call: TRBV24-1
clone_size: .
cdr3_nt: TGTGCCACCAGTGATGTGGGACCGGTTAAGGAGACCCAGTACTTC
cdr3_aa: CATSDVGPVKETQYF

d_call: .
j_call: TRBJ1-2
v_call: TRBV20-1
clone_size: .
cdr3_nt: TGCAGTGCTAGTTCTTCGATAGCTAACTATGGCTACACCTTC
cdr3_aa: CSASSSIANYGYTF

d_call: .
j_call: TRBJ1-2
v_call: TRBV28
clone_size: .
cdr3_nt: TGTGCCAGCCGGAAGACAGGAAAGTATGGCTACACCTTC
cdr3_aa: CASRKTGKYGYTF

d_call: TRBD1
j_call: TRBJ2-2
v_call: TRBV20-1
clone_size: .
cdr3_nt: TGCAGTGCTCAACAGGGGGCGGACACCGGGGAGCTGTTTTTT
cdr3_aa: CSAQQGADTGELFF

d_call: TRBD1
j_call: TRBJ2-1
v_call: TRBV10-3
clone_size: .
cdr3_nt: TGTGCCATCAGTGAACCTCTACAGGGGAATGAGCAGTTCTTC
cdr3_aa: CAISEPLQGNEQFF

d_call: .
j_call: TRBJ2-2
v_call: TRBV18
clone_size: .
cdr3_nt: TGTGCCAGCTCACCACCGAGGGCGGCGAACACCGGGGAGCTGTTTTTT
cdr3_aa: CASSPPRAANTGELFF

d_call: .
j_call: TRBJ1-3
v_call: TRBV11-2
clone_size: .
cdr3_nt: TGTGCCAGCAGCCCCACATGGGGGAGGGGAAACACCATATATTTT
cdr3_aa: CASSPTWGRGNTIYF

d_call: .
j_call: TRBJ1-1
v_call: TRBV7-2
clone_size: .
cdr3_nt: TGTGCCAGCAGCTTAGCGCGCGGGACACTGGAAGCTTTCTTT
cdr3_aa: CASSLARGTLEAFF

d_call: TRBD1
j_call: TRBJ1-2
v_call: TRBV7-2
clone_size: .
cdr3_nt: TGTGCCAGCAGATTGACCGGGACAGGGGTTGGCTACACCTTC
cdr3_aa: CASRLTGTGVGYTF

d_call: .
j_call: TRBJ1-2
v_call: TRBV10-3
clone_size: few
cdr3_nt: TGTGCCACCAGTGAGTACGCGGACAGCCACTATGGCTACACCTTC
cdr3_aa: CATSEYADSHYGYTF

d_call: TRBD1
j_call: TRBJ2-1
v_call: TRBV29-1
clone_size: many
cdr3_nt: TGCAGCGTTGGACAGGGGGGAAATGAGCAGTTCTTC
cdr3_aa: CSVGQGGNEQFF

d_call: TRBD2
j_call: TRBJ2-7
v_call: TRBV5-6
clone_size: .
cdr3_nt: TGTGCCAGCAGCTTGAGGGTAGGACTAGCGGGGCCCTACGAGCAGTACTTC
cdr3_aa: CASSLRVGLAGPYEQYF

d_call: .
j_call: TRBJ2-1
v_call: TRBV6-2/TRBV6-3
clone_size: .
cdr3_nt: TGTGTCAGCACAACGAGGATCCCCAATGAGCAGTTCTTC
cdr3_aa: CVSTTRIPNEQFF

d_call: TRBD1
j_call: TRBJ1-2
v_call: TRBV20-1
clone_size: .
cdr3_nt: TGCAGTGCCCGAGCGTCCCCGGGACAGGGGTATGATGGCTACACCTTC
cdr3_aa: CSARASPGQGYDGYTF

d_call: TRBD2
j_call: TRBJ2-1
v_call: TRBV11-2
clone_size: .
cdr3_nt: TGTGCCAGCAGCATAAGAACGGGACTAGCGGGGGGGCCCTCGAGGTTCAATGAGCAGTTCTTC
cdr3_aa: CASSIRTGLAGGPSRFNEQFF

d_call: .
j_call: TRBJ2-7
v_call: TRBV6-2/TRBV6-3
clone_size: .
cdr3_nt: TGTGCCACGGGGCAGGTTTTCTACGAGCAGTACTTC
cdr3_aa: CATGQVFYEQYF

d_call: TRBD2
j_call: TRBJ2-1
v_call: TRBV27
clone_size: .
cdr3_nt: TGTGCCAGCAGTTTACTGGAGACTAGCGGTAGCAATGAGCAGTTCTTC
cdr3_aa: CASSLLETSGSNEQFF

d_call: TRBD1
j_call: TRBJ2-6
v_call: TRBV18
clone_size: .
cdr3_nt: TGTGCCAGCGCACGGGACAGTTTGTCTGGGGCCAACGTCCTGACTTTC
cdr3_aa: CASARDSLSGANVLTF